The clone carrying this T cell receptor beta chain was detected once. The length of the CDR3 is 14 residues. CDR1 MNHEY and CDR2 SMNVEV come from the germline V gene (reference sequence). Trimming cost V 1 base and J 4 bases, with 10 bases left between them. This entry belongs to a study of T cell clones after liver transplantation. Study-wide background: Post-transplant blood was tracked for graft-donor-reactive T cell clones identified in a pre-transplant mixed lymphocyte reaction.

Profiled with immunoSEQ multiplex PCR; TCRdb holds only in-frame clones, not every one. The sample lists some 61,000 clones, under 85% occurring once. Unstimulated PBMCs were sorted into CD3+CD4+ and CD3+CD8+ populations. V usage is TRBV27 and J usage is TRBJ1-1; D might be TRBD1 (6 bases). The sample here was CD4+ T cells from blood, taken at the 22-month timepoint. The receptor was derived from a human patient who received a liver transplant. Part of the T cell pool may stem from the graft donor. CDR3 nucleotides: TGTGCCAGCAGTTTATGGGGGGCGGGCACTGAAGCTTTCTTT. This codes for CASSLWGAGTEAFF.